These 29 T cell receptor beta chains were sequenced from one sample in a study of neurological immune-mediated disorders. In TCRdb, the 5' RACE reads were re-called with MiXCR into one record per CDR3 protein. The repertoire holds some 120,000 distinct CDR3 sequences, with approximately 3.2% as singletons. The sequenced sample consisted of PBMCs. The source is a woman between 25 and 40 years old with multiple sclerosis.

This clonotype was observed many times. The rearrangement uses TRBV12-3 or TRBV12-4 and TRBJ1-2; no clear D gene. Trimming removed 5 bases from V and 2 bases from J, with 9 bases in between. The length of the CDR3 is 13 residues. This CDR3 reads CASSPRGNYGYTF. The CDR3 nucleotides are TGTGCCAGCAGTCCCCGTGGGAACTATGGCTACACCTTC.

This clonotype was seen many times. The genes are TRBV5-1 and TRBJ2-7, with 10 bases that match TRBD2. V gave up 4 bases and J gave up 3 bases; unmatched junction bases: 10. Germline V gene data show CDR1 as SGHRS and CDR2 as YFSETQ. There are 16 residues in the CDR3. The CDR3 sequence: CASSLGLADPIYEQYF. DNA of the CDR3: TGCGCCAGCAGCCTCGGACTAGCGGACCCCATCTACGAGCAGTACTTC.

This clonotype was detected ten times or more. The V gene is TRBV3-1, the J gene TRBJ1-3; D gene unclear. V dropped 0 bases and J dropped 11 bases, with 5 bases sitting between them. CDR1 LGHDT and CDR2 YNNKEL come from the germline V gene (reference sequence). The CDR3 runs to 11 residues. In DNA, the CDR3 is TGTGCCAGCAGCCAAGACTCGGCCATATATTTT. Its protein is CASSQDSAIYF.

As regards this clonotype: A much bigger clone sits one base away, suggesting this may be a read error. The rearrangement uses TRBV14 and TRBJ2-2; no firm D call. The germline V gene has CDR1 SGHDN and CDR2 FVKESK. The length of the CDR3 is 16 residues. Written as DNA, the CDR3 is TGTACCAGCAGCCAACCGGGCTTAGGGATGTCCGGGGAGCTGTTTTTT. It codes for CTSSQPGLGMSGELFF.

CDR3 sequence: CASSQVYSTDTQYF. The DNA of the CDR3 is TGCGCCAGCAGCCAAGTTTACAGCACAGATACGCAGTATTTT. The V gene is TRBV4-1, the J gene TRBJ2-3; unclear D gene. CDR1 and CDR2 from the germline V gene are MGHRA and YSYEKL. Trimming stripped 1 base from V and 0 bases from J, with 5 bases between. The CDR3 is 14 residues long.

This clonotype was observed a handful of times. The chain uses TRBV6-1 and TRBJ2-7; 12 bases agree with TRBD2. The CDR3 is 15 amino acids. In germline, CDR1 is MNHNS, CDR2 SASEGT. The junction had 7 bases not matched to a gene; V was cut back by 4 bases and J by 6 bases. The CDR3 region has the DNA TGTGCCAGCAGTGGCCTAGCGGGGGGGCTACTCGAGCAGTACTTC. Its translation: CASSGLAGGLLEQYF.

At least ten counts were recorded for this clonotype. This chain's CDR3 is CASRGVGGDEQFF. The CDR3 region has the DNA TGTGCCAGCAGGGGAGTGGGGGGGGATGAGCAGTTCTTC. The J gene is TRBJ2-1, the V gene TRBV7-2; TRBD2 matches 7 bases. CDR3 length equals 13 residues. Germline V CDR1 and CDR2: SGHTA, FQGNSA. Trimming took 6 bases from V and 8 from J; bases not matched to a gene: 7.

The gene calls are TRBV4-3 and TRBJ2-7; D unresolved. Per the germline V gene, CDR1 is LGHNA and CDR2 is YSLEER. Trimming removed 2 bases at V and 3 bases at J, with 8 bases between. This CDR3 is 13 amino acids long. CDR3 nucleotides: TGCGCCAGCAGCCAAAGCAGGAACTACGAGCAGTACTTC. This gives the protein CASSQSRNYEQYF.

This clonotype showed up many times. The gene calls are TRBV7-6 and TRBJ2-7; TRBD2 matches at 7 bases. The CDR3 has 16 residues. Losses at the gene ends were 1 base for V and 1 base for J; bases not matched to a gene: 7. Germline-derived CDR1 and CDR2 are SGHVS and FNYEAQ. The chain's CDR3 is CASSLVGGEGSYEQYF. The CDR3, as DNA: TGTGCCAGCAGCTTAGTTGGGGGGGAGGGATCCTACGAGCAGTACTTC.

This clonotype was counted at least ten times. CDR3 in amino acids: CASSYPSSGRAALFEQFF. In DNA, the CDR3 is TGTGCCAGCAGTTACCCCTCTAGCGGGAGGGCCGCATTGTTTGAGCAGTTCTTC. The chain couples TRBV6-2 or TRBV6-3 to TRBJ2-1, with 12 bases lining up with TRBD2. The germline CDR1 and CDR2 sequences are MNHEY and SVGEGT. Trimming cost V 2 bases and J 9 bases; bases outside gene matches: 14. CDR3 size: 18 residues.

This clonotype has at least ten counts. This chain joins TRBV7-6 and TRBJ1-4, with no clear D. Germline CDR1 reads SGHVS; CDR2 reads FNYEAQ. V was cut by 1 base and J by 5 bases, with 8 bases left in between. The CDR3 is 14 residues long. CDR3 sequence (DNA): TGTGCCAGCAGCTTAGTTGTAGGGAATGAAAAACTGTTTTTT. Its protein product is CASSLVVGNEKLFF.

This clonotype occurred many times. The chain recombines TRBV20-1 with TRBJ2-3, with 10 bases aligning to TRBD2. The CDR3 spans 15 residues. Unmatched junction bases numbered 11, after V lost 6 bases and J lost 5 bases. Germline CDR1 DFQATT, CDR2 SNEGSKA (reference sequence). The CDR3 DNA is TGCAGTGCACCCTGGCTAGCGGGAGTACAAGATACGCAGTATTTT. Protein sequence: CSAPWLAGVQDTQYF.

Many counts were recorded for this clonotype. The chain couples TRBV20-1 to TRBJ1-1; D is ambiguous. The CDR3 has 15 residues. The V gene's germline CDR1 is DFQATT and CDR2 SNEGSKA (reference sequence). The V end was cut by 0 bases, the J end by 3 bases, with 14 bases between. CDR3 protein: CSARDPVVSDTEAFF. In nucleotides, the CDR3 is TGCAGTGCTAGAGATCCCGTTGTTTCGGACACTGAAGCTTTCTTT.

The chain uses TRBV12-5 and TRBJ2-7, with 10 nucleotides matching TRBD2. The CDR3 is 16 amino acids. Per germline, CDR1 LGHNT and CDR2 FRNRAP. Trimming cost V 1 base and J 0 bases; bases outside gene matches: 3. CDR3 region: CASGLGTSGFSYEQYF. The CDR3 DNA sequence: TGTGCTAGTGGTTTGGGGACTAGCGGTTTCTCCTACGAGCAGTACTTC.

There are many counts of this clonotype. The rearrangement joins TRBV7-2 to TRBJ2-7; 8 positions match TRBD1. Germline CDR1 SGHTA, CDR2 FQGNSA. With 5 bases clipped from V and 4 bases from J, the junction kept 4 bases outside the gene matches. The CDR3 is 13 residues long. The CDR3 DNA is TGTGCCAGCAGCCCGACAGGGGCTTACGAGCAGTACTTC. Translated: CASSPTGAYEQYF.

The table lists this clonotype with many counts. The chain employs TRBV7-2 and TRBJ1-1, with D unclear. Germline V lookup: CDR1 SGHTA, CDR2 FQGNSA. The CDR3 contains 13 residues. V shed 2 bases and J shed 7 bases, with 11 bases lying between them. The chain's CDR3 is CASSLLRAGEAFF. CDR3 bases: TGTGCCAGCAGCTTATTGAGGGCGGGTGAAGCTTTCTTT. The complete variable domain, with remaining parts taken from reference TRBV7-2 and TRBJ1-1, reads GAGVSQSPSNKVTEKGKDVELRCDPISGHTALYWYRQSLGQGLEFLIYFQGNSAPDKSGLPSDRFSAERTGGSVSTLTIQRTQQEDSAVYLCASSLLRAGEAFFGQGTRLTVV.

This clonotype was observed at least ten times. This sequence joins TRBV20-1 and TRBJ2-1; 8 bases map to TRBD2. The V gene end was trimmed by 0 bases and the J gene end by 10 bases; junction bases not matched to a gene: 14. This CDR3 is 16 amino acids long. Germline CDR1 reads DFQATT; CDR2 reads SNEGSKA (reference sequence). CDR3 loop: CSARDLFRTSPGEQFF. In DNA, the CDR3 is TGCAGTGCTAGAGACCTATTCAGGACTAGCCCTGGGGAGCAGTTCTTC.

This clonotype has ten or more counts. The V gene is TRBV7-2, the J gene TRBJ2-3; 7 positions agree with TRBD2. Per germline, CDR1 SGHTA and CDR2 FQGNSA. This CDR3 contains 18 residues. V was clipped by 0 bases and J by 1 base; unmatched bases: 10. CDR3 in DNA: TGTGCCAGCAGCTTAGCGGGTCGGGGTAGCGGGCGCACAGATACGCAGTATTTT. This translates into CASSLAGRGSGRTDTQYF.

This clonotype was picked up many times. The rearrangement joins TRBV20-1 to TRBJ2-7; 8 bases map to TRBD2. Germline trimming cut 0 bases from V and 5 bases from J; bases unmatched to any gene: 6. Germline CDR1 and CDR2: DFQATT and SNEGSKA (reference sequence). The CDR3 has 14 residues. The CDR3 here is CSARDSGLAHEQYF. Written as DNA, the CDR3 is TGCAGTGCTAGAGATTCCGGACTAGCCCACGAGCAGTACTTC.

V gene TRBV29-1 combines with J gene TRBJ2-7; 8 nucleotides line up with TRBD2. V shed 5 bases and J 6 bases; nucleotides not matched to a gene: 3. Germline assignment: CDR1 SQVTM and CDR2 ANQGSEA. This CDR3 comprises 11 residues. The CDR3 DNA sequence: TGCAGCGTTAAACTAGCGGTCGAGCAGTACTTC. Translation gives CSVKLAVEQYF.

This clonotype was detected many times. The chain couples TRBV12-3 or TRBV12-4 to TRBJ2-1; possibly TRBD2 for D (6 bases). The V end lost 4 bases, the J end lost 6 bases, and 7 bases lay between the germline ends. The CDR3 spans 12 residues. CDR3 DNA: TGTGCCAGCAGTTCTAGCGCCAATGAGCAGTTCTTC. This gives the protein CASSSSANEQFF.

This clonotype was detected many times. The CDR3 loop reads CASSIQGGPGNEQYF. CDR3 coding DNA: TGTGCCAGCAGCATTCAGGGAGGGCCGGGGAACGAGCAGTACTTC. The chain has TRBV7-9 and TRBJ2-7; the match to TRBD2 covers 7 bases. Germline CDR1 is SEHNR and CDR2 is FQNEAQ (reference sequence). The length of the CDR3 is 15 residues. V was pared by 5 bases and J by 5 bases, with 12 bases of the junction left unmatched.

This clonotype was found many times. This chain's CDR3 is CASSLEGRGYTF. As DNA, the CDR3 is TGCGCCAGCAGCTTGGAGGGGAGAGGCTACACCTTC. The V gene is TRBV5-1, the J gene TRBJ1-2, with TRBD1 as a possible D gene (5 bases). The CDR3 loop spans 12 amino acids. Germline V lookup: CDR1 SGHRS, CDR2 YFSETQ. Trimming removed 0 bases from V and 8 bases from J, with 8 bases in between.

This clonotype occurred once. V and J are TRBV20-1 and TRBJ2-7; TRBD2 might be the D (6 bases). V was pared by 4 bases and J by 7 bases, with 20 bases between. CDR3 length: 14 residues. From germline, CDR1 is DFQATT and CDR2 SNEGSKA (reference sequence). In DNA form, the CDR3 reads TGCAGTGCTAACATGGGAAAGGTGGAGGGGGAGCAGTACTTC. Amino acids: CSANMGKVEGEQYF.

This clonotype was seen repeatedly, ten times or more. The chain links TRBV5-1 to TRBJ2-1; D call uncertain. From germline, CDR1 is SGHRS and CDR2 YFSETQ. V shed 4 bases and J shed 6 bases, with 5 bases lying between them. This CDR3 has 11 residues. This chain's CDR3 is CASSQANEQFF. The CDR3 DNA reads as TGCGCCAGCAGCCAGGCCAATGAGCAGTTCTTC.

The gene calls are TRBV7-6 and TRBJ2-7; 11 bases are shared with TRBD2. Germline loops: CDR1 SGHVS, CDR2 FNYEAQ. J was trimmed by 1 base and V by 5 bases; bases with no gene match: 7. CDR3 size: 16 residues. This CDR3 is CASSPLAGGRSYEQYF. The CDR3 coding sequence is TGTGCCAGCAGCCCGTTAGCGGGGGGGCGTTCCTACGAGCAGTACTTC.

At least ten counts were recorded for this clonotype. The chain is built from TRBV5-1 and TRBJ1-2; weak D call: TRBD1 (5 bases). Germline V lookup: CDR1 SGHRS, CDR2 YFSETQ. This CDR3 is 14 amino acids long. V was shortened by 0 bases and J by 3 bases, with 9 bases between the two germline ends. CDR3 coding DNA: TGCGCCAGCAGCTTGGAGGGGTCGTACTATGGCTACACCTTC. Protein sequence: CASSLEGSYYGYTF.

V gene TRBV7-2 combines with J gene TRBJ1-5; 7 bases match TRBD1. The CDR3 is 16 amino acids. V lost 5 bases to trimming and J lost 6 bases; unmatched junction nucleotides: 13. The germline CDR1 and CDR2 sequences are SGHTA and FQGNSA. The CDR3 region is CASSLGGFTESQPQHF. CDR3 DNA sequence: TGTGCCAGCAGCCTAGGGGGCTTTACAGAAAGTCAGCCCCAGCATTTT.

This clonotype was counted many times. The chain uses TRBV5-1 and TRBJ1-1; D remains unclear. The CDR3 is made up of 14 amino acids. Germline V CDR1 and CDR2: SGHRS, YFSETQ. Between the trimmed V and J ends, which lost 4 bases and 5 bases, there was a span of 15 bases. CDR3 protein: CASSPHKTGTEAFF. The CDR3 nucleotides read TGCGCCAGCAGCCCACATAAGACGGGGACTGAAGCTTTCTTT.